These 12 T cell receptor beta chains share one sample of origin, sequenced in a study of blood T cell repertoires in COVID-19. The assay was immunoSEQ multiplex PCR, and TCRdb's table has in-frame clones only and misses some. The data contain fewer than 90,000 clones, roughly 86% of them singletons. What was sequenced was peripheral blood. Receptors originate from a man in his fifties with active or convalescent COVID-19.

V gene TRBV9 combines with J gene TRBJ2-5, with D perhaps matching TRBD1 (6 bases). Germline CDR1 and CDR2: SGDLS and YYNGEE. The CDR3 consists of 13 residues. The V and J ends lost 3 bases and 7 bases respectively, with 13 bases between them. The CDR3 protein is CASSEQGRGTQYF. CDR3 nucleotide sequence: TGTGCCAGCAGCGAACAGGGTAGGGGGACCCAGTACTTC.

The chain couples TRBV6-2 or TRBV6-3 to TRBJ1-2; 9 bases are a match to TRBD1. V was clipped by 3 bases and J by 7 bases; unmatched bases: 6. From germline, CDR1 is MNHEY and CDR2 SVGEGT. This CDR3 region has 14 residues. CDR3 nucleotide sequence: TGTGCCAGCAGTTATTTGGGACAGGGAGGTGGCTACACCTTC. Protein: CASSYLGQGGGYTF.

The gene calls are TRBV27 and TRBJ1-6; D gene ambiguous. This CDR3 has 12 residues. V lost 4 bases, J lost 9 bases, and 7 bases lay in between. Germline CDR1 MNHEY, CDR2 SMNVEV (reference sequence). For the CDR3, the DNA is TGTGCCAGCAGTTCGACGGGTTCACCCCTCCACTTT. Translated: CASSSTGSPLHF.

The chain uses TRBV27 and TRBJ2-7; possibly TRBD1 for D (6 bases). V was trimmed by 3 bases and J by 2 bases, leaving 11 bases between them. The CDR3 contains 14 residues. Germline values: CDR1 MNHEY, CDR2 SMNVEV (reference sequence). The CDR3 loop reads CASSLRQDTYEQYF. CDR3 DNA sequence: TGTGCCAGCAGTTTGCGACAGGACACCTACGAGCAGTACTTC.

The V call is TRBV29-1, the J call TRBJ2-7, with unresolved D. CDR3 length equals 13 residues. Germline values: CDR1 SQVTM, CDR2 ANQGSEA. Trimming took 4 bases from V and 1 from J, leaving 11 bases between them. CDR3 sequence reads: CSVGRHGSYEQYF. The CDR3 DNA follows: TGCAGCGTTGGTCGACACGGATCCTACGAGCAGTACTTC.

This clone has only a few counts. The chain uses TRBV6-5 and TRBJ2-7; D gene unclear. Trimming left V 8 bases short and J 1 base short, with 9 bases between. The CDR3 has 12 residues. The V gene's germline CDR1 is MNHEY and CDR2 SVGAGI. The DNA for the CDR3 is TGTGCCAGCCTGCACAGTTCCTACGAGCAGTACTTC. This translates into CASLHSSYEQYF.

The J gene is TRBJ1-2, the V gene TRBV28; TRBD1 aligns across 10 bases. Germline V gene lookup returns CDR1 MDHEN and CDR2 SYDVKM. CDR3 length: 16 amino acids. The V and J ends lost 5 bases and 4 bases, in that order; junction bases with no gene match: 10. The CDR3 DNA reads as TGTGCCAGCAGTACCCCCCCCGGGACAGGGGCCTATGGCTACACCTTC. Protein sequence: CASSTPPGTGAYGYTF.

The CDR3 DNA reads as TGTGCCAGCAGGGTTGGGGATGAAAAACTGTTTTTT. It is translated as CASRVGDEKLFF. The V and J genes are TRBV19 and TRBJ1-4; TRBD1 is a possible D gene (5 bases). With 9 bases removed from V and 6 bases from J, the gap between germline ends came to 11 bases. CDR1 LNHDA and CDR2 SQIVND come from the germline V gene (reference sequence). The CDR3 sequence is 12 residues long.

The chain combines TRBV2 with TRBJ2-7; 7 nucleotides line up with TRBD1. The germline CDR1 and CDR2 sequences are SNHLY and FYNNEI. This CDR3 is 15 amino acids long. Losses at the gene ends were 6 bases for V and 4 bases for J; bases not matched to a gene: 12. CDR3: CASSLDREKPYEQYV. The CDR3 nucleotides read TGTGCCAGCAGCTTAGACAGGGAAAAACCATACGAGCAGTACGTC.

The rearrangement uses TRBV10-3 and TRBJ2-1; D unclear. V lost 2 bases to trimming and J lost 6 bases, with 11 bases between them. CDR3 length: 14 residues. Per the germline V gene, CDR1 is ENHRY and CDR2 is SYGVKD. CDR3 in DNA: TGTGCCATCAGTGAGAAGGCCAGCGCCAATGAGCAGTTCTTC. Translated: CAISEKASANEQFF.

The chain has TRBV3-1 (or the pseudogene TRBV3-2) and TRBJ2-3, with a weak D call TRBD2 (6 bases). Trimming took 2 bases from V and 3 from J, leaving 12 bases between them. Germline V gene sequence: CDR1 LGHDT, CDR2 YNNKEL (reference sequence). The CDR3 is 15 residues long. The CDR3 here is CASSQTGGRTDTQYF. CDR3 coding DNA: TGTGCCAGCAGCCAAACAGGTGGGAGGACAGATACGCAGTATTTT.

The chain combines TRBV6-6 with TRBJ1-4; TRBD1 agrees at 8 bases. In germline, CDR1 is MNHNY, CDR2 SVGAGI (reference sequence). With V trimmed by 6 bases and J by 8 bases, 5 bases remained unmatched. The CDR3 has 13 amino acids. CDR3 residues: CASSGQGQEKLFF. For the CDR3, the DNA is TGTGCCAGCAGCGGACAGGGCCAGGAAAAACTGTTTTTT.